Presented here are 18 T cell receptor beta chains from one specimen sequenced in a study of shared clonotypes between healthy human individuals. Repertoires were generated with immunoSEQ multiplex PCR, while TCRdb's copy carries only in-frame clones and drops some. The sample has 2 million to 3 million clones, approximately 90% seen once. Sequenced sample: naive CD4+ T cells sorted from blood. Subset given: CD45RA+ positively selected. The receptors were gathered from a man between 18 and 29 years old in good health.

The chain is built from TRBV7-8 and TRBJ2-1; D might be TRBD1 (5 bases). The germline gives CDR1 SGHVS, CDR2 FQNEAQ. V gave up 6 bases and J gave up 6 bases, with 15 bases separating them. The CDR3 contains 14 residues. CDR3 sequence: CASRKTATINEQFF. The CDR3 DNA follows: TGTGCCAGCAGAAAGACAGCGACGATCAATGAGCAGTTCTTC. The whole variable domain, filled in from reference TRBV7-8 and TRBJ2-1, reads GAGVSQSPRYKVAKRGQDVALRCDPISGHVSLFWYQQALGQGPEFLTYFQNEAQLDKSGLPSDRFFAERPEGSVSTLKIQRTQQEDSAVYLCASRKTATINEQFFGPGTRLTVL.

The rearrangement uses TRBV5-6 and TRBJ2-7, with no clear D. The V gene lost 1 base and the J gene lost 6 bases, with 14 bases spanning the gap. The length of the CDR3 is 14 residues. CDR1 and CDR2 (germline): SGHDT, YYEEEE. The CDR3 loop is CASSLKDQAREQYF. CDR3 DNA: TGTGCCAGCAGCTTGAAGGACCAGGCGCGCGAGCAGTACTTC.

This chain connects TRBV6-4 to TRBJ1-2; possible D gene TRBD1, 5 bases. The CDR3 consists of 17 residues. Germline V lookup: CDR1 MRHNA, CDR2 SNTAGT. Trimming took 5 bases from V and 2 from J, leaving 21 bases between them. This CDR3 is CASSISTPGPINYGYTF. CDR3 DNA: TGTGCCAGCAGTATATCCACCCCGGGGCCTATCAACTATGGCTACACCTTC.

The V and J genes are TRBV5-1 and TRBJ2-1; 7 bases align to TRBD1. The CDR3 totals 13 residues. Germline V lookup: CDR1 SGHRS, CDR2 YFSETQ. With 9 bases clipped from V and 4 bases from J, the junction kept 7 bases outside the gene matches. The chain's CDR3 is CAKPGQPYNEQFF. CDR3 DNA: TGCGCCAAGCCGGGACAGCCATACAATGAGCAGTTCTTC.

The CDR3 DNA reads as TGTGCCAGTAAGGGGACAATGAATCCCGGGGAGCTGTTTTTT. This codes for CASKGTMNPGELFF. This chain links TRBV19 with TRBJ2-2, with D possibly TRBD1 on 6 matching bases. CDR3 size: 14 residues. Germline CDR1 is LNHDA and CDR2 is SQIVND (reference sequence). V gave up 7 bases and J gave up 6 bases, with 15 bases separating them.

The chain uses TRBV7-9 and TRBJ1-2; no clear D. The V and J ends lost 3 bases and 6 bases respectively, with 8 bases between them. CDR1 and CDR2 (germline): SEHNR, FQNEAQ (reference sequence). The CDR3 has 12 residues. CDR3 DNA: TGTGCCAGCAGCTTTGCATCGGATGGCTACACCTTC. This gives the protein CASSFASDGYTF.

The chain joins TRBV19 to TRBJ2-4; D unresolved. V shed 6 bases and J shed 2 bases, with 14 bases lying between them. This CDR3 is built from 15 residues. Germline loops: CDR1 LNHDA, CDR2 SQIVND (reference sequence). CDR3 sequence: CASRDEAISKNIQYF. The CDR3, as DNA: TGTGCCAGTAGAGATGAGGCGATCTCCAAAAACATTCAGTACTTC.

This chain links TRBV10-3 with TRBJ1-5, with D perhaps TRBD1 (5 bases). Germline V gene data show CDR1 as ENHRY and CDR2 as SYGVKD. The CDR3 loop spans 12 amino acids. V lost 10 bases and J 4 bases, leaving 11 bases between the germline ends. In DNA form, the CDR3 reads TGTGCCAGCCAGGGTGGAAATCAGCCCCAGCATTTT. Amino acid sequence: CASQGGNQPQHF.

A word on this clone: This CDR3 is missing its conserved last phenylalanine or tryptophan, likely due to a read error. The chain recombines TRBV5-4 with TRBJ1-2; TRBD1 aligns across 7 bases. The CDR3 length is 17 residues. V gave up 1 base and J gave up 4 bases; unmatched junction bases: 13. From germline, CDR1 is SGHNT and CDR2 YYREEE (reference sequence). Here the CDR3 reads CASSLSTGSMSGYGYTL. The CDR3 nucleotides are TGTGCCAGCAGCTTGTCGACAGGGTCTATGTCAGGCTATGGCTACACCCTC.

The genes are TRBV30 and TRBJ1-2, with D possibly TRBD1 on 5 matching bases. This CDR3 is 12 amino acids long. The germline V gene encodes CDR1 GTSNPN and CDR2 SVGIG (reference sequence). The germline V and J ends were trimmed by 5 bases and 8 bases, with 15 bases remaining between them. The CDR3 reads CAWVGQRVGYTF. CDR3 DNA sequence: TGTGCCTGGGTCGGACAAAGGGTCGGCTACACCTTC. The full variable domain, in which reference TRBV30 and TRBJ1-2 provide the parts outside the CDR3, is SQTIHQWPATLVQPVGSPLSLECTVEGTSNPNLYWYRQAAGRGLQLLFYSVGIGQISSEVPQNLSASRPQDRQFILSSKKLLLSDSGFYLCAWVGQRVGYTFGSGTRLTVV.

CDR3 in amino acids: CASSPAGGQGATGELFF. The CDR3 DNA sequence: TGCGCCAGCAGCCCTGCGGGGGGACAGGGGGCAACCGGGGAGCTGTTTTTT. The rearrangement uses TRBV4-1 and TRBJ2-2; 12 positions agree with TRBD1. The CDR3 has 17 amino acids. Trimming took 4 bases from V and 5 from J; bases not matched to a gene: 8. Germline-derived CDR1 and CDR2 are MGHRA and YSYEKL.

Points on this clone: This specimen includes other DNA sequences encoding the same CDR3. The rearrangement links TRBV5-1 to TRBJ2-7; TRBD2 matches 10 bases. The germline CDR1 and CDR2 sequences are SGHRS and YFSETQ. Losses at the gene ends were 3 bases for V and 2 bases for J; bases not matched to a gene: 2. The CDR3 covers 14 residues. CDR3 protein: CASSSSGGAYEQYF. CDR3 in DNA: TGCGCCAGCAGCTCCAGCGGGGGGGCCTACGAGCAGTACTTC.

Comments on this clone: Other DNA sequences from this sample encode an identical CDR3 as well. The chain carries TRBV6-5 and TRBJ2-3; 8 bases line up with TRBD1. Germline V gene sequence: CDR1 MNHEY, CDR2 SVGAGI. CDR3 length equals 15 residues. Trimming cost V 4 bases and J 1 base; bases outside gene matches: 4. CDR3 DNA: TGTGCCAGCAGTTCCCCGGGACAGGGCACAGATACGCAGTATTTT. Amino acids: CASSSPGQGTDTQYF.

V is TRBV29-1 and J is TRBJ2-7; no clear D. Trimming took 5 bases from V and 0 from J, leaving 11 bases between them. The CDR3 consists of 13 residues. Germline V gene sequence: CDR1 SQVTM, CDR2 ANQGSEA. The CDR3 loop reads CSVSSSSSYEQYF. CDR3 bases: TGCAGCGTTAGCAGCTCCAGCTCCTACGAGCAGTACTTC.

The chain has TRBV7-2 and TRBJ1-1, with TRBD1 matching 8 bases. The germline V gene encodes CDR1 SGHTA and CDR2 FQGNSA. V lost 4 bases and J lost 10; bases outside the gene matches: 5. CDR3 length: 12 amino acids. The CDR3 sequence: CASSSRTGRAFF. The CDR3 region has the DNA TGTGCCAGCAGCTCCAGGACAGGGAGAGCTTTCTTT.

The chain has TRBV30 and TRBJ2-7, with 7 positions matching TRBD2. The CDR3 has 14 residues. Germline lookup yields CDR1 GTSNPN and CDR2 SVGIG (reference sequence). Unmatched junction bases numbered 7, after V lost 3 bases and J lost 2 bases. CDR3 sequence: CAWRRLAEPYEQYF. In nucleotides, the CDR3 is TGTGCCTGGAGGCGGCTAGCGGAACCCTACGAGCAGTACTTC.

This rearrangement joins TRBV7-8 to TRBJ2-7, with 7 nucleotides matching TRBD1. Germline V gene sequence: CDR1 SGHVS, CDR2 FQNEAQ. CDR3 length: 15 residues. The V and J ends lost 5 bases and 0 bases, in that order; junction bases with no gene match: 7. As DNA, the CDR3 is TGTGCCAGCAGCCAAACGGACAGGAGCTCCTACGAGCAGTACTTC. It translates to CASSQTDRSSYEQYF.

This clone was detected only once. The V gene is TRBV14, the J gene TRBJ2-7; no reliable D call. Germline V CDR1 and CDR2: SGHDN, FVKESK. The CDR3 consists of 15 residues. V lost 4 bases to trimming and J lost 0 bases, with 13 bases between them. CDR3 sequence (DNA): TGTGCCAGCAGCCGTGACCAATCCACCTCCTACGAGCAGTACTTC. Encoded protein: CASSRDQSTSYEQYF.